The 26 T cell receptor beta chains below were found in one sample sequenced in a study of spatial heterogeneity in lung cancer (dated by TCRdb to the late 2010s). The library was made by 5' RACE. Sequenced on a NextSeq 500. TCRdb redid the processing of the public reads, applying fastp at Q25 and MiXCR, and retained in-frame beta chains. Records with the same CDR3 protein are collapsed into one entry carrying the most frequent genes and DNA. In all, the sample holds more than 9,000 distinct CDR3 sequences, and roughly 6.2% of those were seen once. The leading ten clones occupy 10% of the sample. The time point label for this specimen denotes: sample taken at primary tumor resection. For TCR sequencing, whole RNA was extracted from tumor and nontumor lung tissue, or from cryopreserved PBMC samples, and no cell sorting was done. The sequencing used normal lung tissue next to the tumor, collected at surgery. These receptors were taken from a male donor with early-stage non-small cell lung cancer.

The table lists this clonotype with many counts. This beta chain was picked up by a library intended for alpha chains and is off target, so its count carries little meaning. The rearrangement joins TRBV10-1 to TRBJ2-7; TRBD2 might be the D (5 bases). The CDR3 sequence is 14 residues long. Between the trimmed V and J ends, which lost 7 bases and 2 bases, there was a span of 15 bases. CDR1 is WNHNN and CDR2 is SYGVQD in the germline V gene (reference sequence). The CDR3 DNA reads TGCGCCAGCACCAGCGGTTCGGTCCCCTACGAGCAGTACTTC. Translated: CASTSGSVPYEQYF.

The sample holds many counts of this clonotype. Since the library was made to target alpha chains, this beta chain is a stray read and its abundance is not meaningful. This chain links TRBV21-1 with TRBJ1-4; whether TRBD1, the table's D call, matches the DNA was not checked. TRBV21-1 is a recognized pseudogene. The CDR3 totals 12 residues. The DNA for the CDR3 is TGTGCCAGCGGGACAGGATGTGAAAAACTGTTTTTT. Amino acids: CASGTGCEKLFF.

There are a few counts of this clonotype. A library made for alpha chains picked up this beta chain off target, so its size means little. This chain connects TRBV20-1 to TRBJ2-1, with TRBD2 matching 8 bases. Per the germline V gene, CDR1 is DFQATT and CDR2 is SNEGSKA (reference sequence). V was clipped by 3 bases and J by 8 bases; unmatched bases: 9. There are 14 residues in the CDR3. The CDR3 spells CSASGEREIYEQFF. As DNA, the CDR3 is TGCAGTGCTAGCGGGGAGCGGGAGATCTATGAGCAGTTCTTC.

This clonotype showed up many times. The library was designed around alpha chains, so this beta chain is a stray read whose abundance carries little weight. The rearrangement uses TRBV7-9 and TRBJ1-4; 8 positions match TRBD1. The CDR3 has 14 amino acids. V lost 5 bases, J lost 8 bases, and 7 bases stayed unmatched. In germline, CDR1 is SEHNR, CDR2 FQNEAQ (reference sequence). The CDR3, as DNA: TGTGCCAGCAGCGAGCGGACAGGGCAAGAAAAACTGTTTTTT. Amino acid sequence: CASSERTGQEKLFF. The complete variable domain, with remaining parts taken from reference TRBV7-9 and TRBJ1-4, reads DTGVSQNPRHKITKRGQNVTFRCDPISEHNRLYWYRQTLGQGPEFLTYFQNEAQLEKSRLLSDRFSAERPKGSFSTLEIQRTEQGDSAMYLCASSERTGQEKLFFGSGTQLSVL.

For this clonotype: Found in a library prepared for alpha chains, this beta chain is an off-target read, and its abundance has little meaning. The J gene is TRBJ2-2, the V gene TRBV2; TRBD2 is a possible D gene (5 bases). This CDR3 contains 12 residues. CDR1 and CDR2 from the germline V gene are SNHLY and FYNNEI. Trimming left V 8 bases short and J 5 bases short, with 9 bases between. The CDR3 loop is CASLGATGELFF. CDR3 DNA sequence: TGTGCCAGCTTGGGAGCGACCGGGGAGCTGTTTTTT.

Only a few counts were recorded for this clonotype. This beta chain was picked up by a library intended for alpha chains and is off target, so its count carries little meaning. The chain uses TRBV3-1 and TRBJ1-3; D not resolved. This CDR3 has 15 residues. CDR1 and CDR2 (germline): LGHDT, YNNKEL (reference sequence). The V end was cut by 3 bases, the J end by 0 bases, with 9 bases between. The CDR3 spells CASSHGTRSGNTIYF. CDR3 nucleotide sequence: TGTGCCAGCAGCCACGGAACCCGCTCTGGAAACACCATATATTTT.

This clonotype was detected many times. Little can be read into the size of this beta chain, an off-target read in a library designed for alpha chains. The chain joins TRBV20-1 to TRBJ1-5; D is unresolved. Per germline, CDR1 DFQATT and CDR2 SNEGSKA (reference sequence). The CDR3 length is 12 residues. V was pared by 6 bases and J by 2 bases, with 8 bases between. This CDR3 reads CSAVRGNQPQHF. As DNA, the CDR3 is TGCAGTGCCGTCCGGGGCAATCAGCCCCAGCATTTT.

This clonotype was picked up many times. The library was built for alpha chains, so this beta chain is an off-target read and its size means little. The chain uses TRBV2 and TRBJ2-1, with 10 bases fitting TRBD2. V trimming: 5 bases; J trimming: 3 bases; junction bases outside the gene matches: 10. The CDR3 has 17 residues. Germline V gives CDR1 SNHLY, CDR2 FYNNEI. The CDR3 bases are TGTGCCAGCAGTTATAGCTCCCTAGCGGGAGTCTACAATGAGCAGTTCTTC. This sequence encodes CASSYSSLAGVYNEQFF.

Turning to this clonotype: This may be a read error: a much more frequent sequence differs by one nucleotide. This beta chain is a stray read from a library made for alpha chains; its abundance is not meaningful. The rearrangement links TRBV6-1 to TRBJ2-7; D may be TRBD2 (6 bases). Germline CDR1 reads MNHNS; CDR2 reads SASEGT. CDR3 size: 16 residues. The CDR3 sequence is CVSSEVAGGGSYEQYF. CDR3 coding DNA: TGTGTCAGCAGTGAAGTGGCCGGGGGAGGATCCTACGAGCAGTACTTC.

Many counts were recorded for this clonotype. The library was built for alpha chains, so this beta chain is an off-target read and its size means little. The V call is TRBV5-1, the J call TRBJ2-7; tentatively, D is TRBD1 or TRBD2 (6 bases each). Germline-derived CDR1 and CDR2 are SGHRS and YFSETQ. The V and J ends lost 2 bases and 5 bases respectively, with 14 bases between them. CDR3 length: 14 residues. CDR3 nucleotide sequence: TGCGCCAGCAGCTTCGGGGGCAGGACTAACGAGCAGTACTTC. Protein sequence: CASSFGGRTNEQYF.

This clonotype was picked up a small number of times. This beta chain was picked up by a library intended for alpha chains and is off target, so its count carries little meaning. The CDR3 reads CAWTRAQTEAFF. As DNA, the CDR3 is TGTGCCTGGACACGGGCCCAAACTGAAGCTTTCTTT. The rearrangement uses TRBV30 and TRBJ1-1; D unresolved. This CDR3 is 12 amino acids long. V lost 4 bases, J lost 5 bases, and 11 bases lay in between. The germline CDR1 and CDR2 sequences are GTSNPN and SVGIG (reference sequence).

The sample holds many counts of this clonotype. The library was designed around alpha chains, so this beta chain is a stray read whose abundance carries little weight. This chain uses TRBV20-1 with TRBJ1-1; a weak D match, TRBD1 (5 bases). Per the germline V gene, CDR1 is DFQATT and CDR2 is SNEGSKA (reference sequence). V was cut by 3 bases and J by 6 bases, with 14 bases left in between. CDR3 length: 13 amino acids. The CDR3 protein is CSARGPLVSEAFF. DNA of the CDR3: TGCAGTGCTAGGGGGCCCCTGGTTTCTGAAGCTTTCTTT.

As to this clonotype: As an off-target read in a library built for alpha chains, this beta chain has a frequency of little significance. V and J are TRBV12-3 or TRBV12-4 and TRBJ1-5; TRBD1 might be the D (5 bases). The CDR3 is made up of 16 amino acids. The V and J ends lost 5 bases and 6 bases respectively, with 20 bases between them. CDR3: CASSQAGTPRGQPQHF. CDR3 bases: TGTGCCAGCAGTCAGGCCGGGACCCCCCGGGGTCAGCCCCAGCATTTT.

This clonotype was picked up many times. Since it is a stray read in a library aimed at alpha chains, this beta chain has a size that is not meaningful. The CDR3 DNA follows: TGTGCCACCAGCACCGGCATAGGGCAGTTCTTC. Protein: CATSTGIGQFF. J is TRBJ2-1 and V is TRBV15; D gene uncertain. CDR1 and CDR2 (germline): LNHNV, YYDKDF (reference sequence). The CDR3 has 11 residues. V was clipped by 4 bases and J by 12 bases, with 10 bases between them.

This clonotype showed up many times. For a library built for alpha chains, this beta chain is a stray read; little rests on its size. V and J are TRBV12-3 or TRBV12-4 and TRBJ2-1; TRBD2 aligns across 10 bases. Trimming cost V 5 bases and J 6 bases; bases outside gene matches: 7. CDR3 length equals 15 residues. In nucleotides, the CDR3 is TGTGCCAGCAGTCCACTAGCGGGATCTTTCAATGAGCAGTTCTTC. Its translation is CASSPLAGSFNEQFF.

In this sample, this clonotype turned up many times. This beta chain appears as a stray read in a library generated for alpha chains; its size is not informative. The genes are TRBV20-1 and TRBJ2-3; 9 bases agree with TRBD1. Germline assignment: CDR1 DFQATT and CDR2 SNEGSKA (reference sequence). CDR3 length: 12 amino acids. Losses at the gene ends were 5 bases for V and 8 bases for J; bases not matched to a gene: 5. The CDR3 here is CSAAPGQGTQYF. CDR3 coding DNA: TGCAGTGCTGCCCCGGGACAGGGTACGCAGTATTTT.

About this clonotype itself: This beta chain slipped into a library made for alpha chains as a stray read, so its size is not meaningful. This rearrangement joins TRBV19 to TRBJ1-5; D not certain. The CDR3 covers 12 residues. V shed 3 bases and J shed 5 bases, with 5 bases lying between them. Germline V gene lookup returns CDR1 LNHDA and CDR2 SQIVND (reference sequence). The CDR3 here is CASSMGYQPQHF. The CDR3 DNA is TGTGCCAGTAGTATGGGTTATCAGCCCCAGCATTTT.

This clonotype has ten or more counts. For a library built for alpha chains, this beta chain is a stray read; little rests on its size. This chain uses TRBV14 with TRBJ1-1; D uncertain. Between the trimmed V and J ends, which lost 5 bases and 1 base, there was a span of 17 bases. The length of the CDR3 is 16 residues. Germline-derived CDR1 and CDR2 are SGHDN and FVKESK. CDR3 coding DNA: TGTGCCAGCAGCACGCAAGGGATCCTCACGAACACTGAAGCTTTCTTT. Protein sequence: CASSTQGILTNTEAFF. The variable domain in full, with the rest retrieved from reference TRBV14 and TRBJ1-1, is EAGVTQFPSHSVIEKGQTVTLRCDPISGHDNLYWYRRVMGKEIKFLLHFVKESKQDESGMPNNRFLAERTGGTYSTLKVQPAELEDSGVYFCASSTQGILTNTEAFFGQGTRLTVV.

This clonotype has a count of ten or more. Within a library made for alpha chains, this beta chain is off target, and its count is uninformative. The CDR3 protein is CASSWDRTLANYGYTF. As DNA, the CDR3 is TGTGCCAGCAGCTGGGACAGGACCCTAGCTAACTATGGCTACACCTTC. The chain couples TRBV7-2 to TRBJ1-2, with 8 positions matching TRBD1. Germline V gene lookup returns CDR1 SGHTA and CDR2 FQGNSA. CDR3 length: 16 residues. Trimming at V came to 4 bases and at J to 0 bases, leaving 7 bases not matched to a gene.

With respect to this clonotype: Since it is a stray read in a library aimed at alpha chains, this beta chain has a size that is not meaningful. The chain combines TRBV10-3 with TRBJ1-5; 9 bases match TRBD1. V trimming: 4 bases; J trimming: 9 bases; junction bases outside the gene matches: 4. The CDR3 runs 13 residues. From germline, CDR1 is ENHRY and CDR2 SYGVKD. The CDR3 DNA reads as TGTGCCATCAGTGGGGACAGGGATAGGCCCCAGCATTTT. As protein: CAISGDRDRPQHF.

Concerning this clonotype: A library made for alpha chains picked up this beta chain off target, so its size means little. The V gene is TRBV6-6, the J gene TRBJ1-4, with D maybe TRBD1 (5 bases). Trimming cost V 2 bases and J 7 bases, with 14 bases left between them. CDR1 and CDR2 (germline): MNHNY, SVGAGI (reference sequence). This CDR3 has 15 amino acids. In DNA, the CDR3 is TGTGCCAGCAGTTACGACGCCTCCGGGGGTGAAAAACTGTTTTTT. Translated, it gives CASSYDASGGEKLFF.

As concerns this clonotype: This beta chain appears as a stray read in a library generated for alpha chains; its size is not informative. V is TRBV7-7 and J is TRBJ1-4; 7 nucleotides agree with TRBD1. Germline CDR1 and CDR2: SSHAT and FNYEAQ (reference sequence). The CDR3 consists of 18 residues. V was pared by 5 bases and J by 7 bases, with 19 bases of the junction left unmatched. CDR3 coding DNA: TGTGCCAGCAGCCCCGGTCCGCAGGGGGTCGGACCGGGTGAAAAACTGTTTTTT. Translating gives CASSPGPQGVGPGEKLFF.

This clonotype was recorded many times. This beta chain lies outside the target of a library built for alpha chains; its clone size means little. The gene calls are TRBV6-5 and TRBJ2-7; no firm D call. Germline lookup yields CDR1 MNHEY and CDR2 SVGAGI. Trimming took off 2 bases at V and 6 bases at J, with 11 bases between the two ends. The CDR3 loop spans 13 amino acids. CDR3 amino acids: CASSYRAFSEQYF. Written as DNA, the CDR3 is TGTGCCAGCAGTTACCGTGCGTTCTCCGAGCAGTACTTC.

With regard to this clonotype: Since it is a stray read in a library aimed at alpha chains, this beta chain has a size that is not meaningful. This chain links TRBV3-1 with TRBJ2-7; possible D gene TRBD1, 5 bases. V lost 4 bases and J 5 bases, leaving 12 bases between the germline ends. Germline V CDR1 and CDR2: LGHDT, YNNKEL (reference sequence). The CDR3 spans 13 residues. This CDR3 reads CASSPWGIDEQYF. The CDR3 nucleotides read TGTGCCAGCAGCCCCTGGGGCATAGACGAGCAGTACTTC.

There are many counts of this clonotype. This beta chain is a stray sequence in a library constructed for alpha chains; its clone size is not meaningful. The CDR3 spells CASSVAWGQGLAGELFF. For the CDR3, the DNA is TGTGCCAGCAGCGTAGCTTGGGGACAGGGATTGGCCGGGGAGCTGTTTTTT. The V gene is TRBV9, the J gene TRBJ2-2, with 9 bases fitting TRBD1. J lost 6 bases, V lost 0 bases, and 9 bases had no gene match. The CDR3 has 17 residues. CDR1 is SGDLS and CDR2 is YYNGEE in the germline V gene.

As regards this clonotype: Since it is a stray read in a library aimed at alpha chains, this beta chain has a size that is not meaningful. The J gene is TRBJ2-2, the V gene TRBV7-2, with D possibly TRBD1 on 6 matching bases. Trimming removed 5 bases at V and 7 bases at J, with 14 bases between. The germline CDR1 and CDR2 sequences are SGHTA and FQGNSA. This CDR3 region has 14 residues. CDR3 region: CASSPNRGGGELFF. DNA of the CDR3: TGTGCCAGCAGCCCTAATAGAGGGGGCGGGGAGCTGTTTTTT.